These 13 T cell receptor beta chains were all obtained from the same sample, sequenced in a study of T-cell memory formation after mild COVID-19. TCRdb re-analysed the 5' RACE reads in MiXCR, keeping a single row per CDR3 protein. Among around 99,000 distinct CDR3 sequences listed, roughly 14% were seen once. Sequenced sample: PBMCs or a T cell subset sorted from them (not recorded which). Receptor source: a man between 18 and 29 years old who had mild COVID-19 (a few samples of this study predate the infection). Cell type and time point are not known.

The rearrangement uses TRBV9 and TRBJ2-3, with D hard to call. The CDR3 has 15 amino acids. Germline V CDR1 and CDR2: SGDLS, YYNGEE. The V end lost 4 bases, the J end lost 1 base, and 13 bases lay between the germline ends. The CDR3 sequence is CASSPRPLGTDTQYF. CDR3 nucleotides: TGTGCCAGCAGCCCGCGACCCCTTGGCACAGATACGCAGTATTTT.

The chain couples TRBV20-1 to TRBJ2-7; perhaps TRBD1 as D (6 bases). Germline lookup yields CDR1 DFQATT and CDR2 SNEGSKA (reference sequence). V was cut by 0 bases and J by 0 bases, with 12 bases left in between. This CDR3 comprises 15 residues. The CDR3: CSARDWTESSYEQYF. CDR3 in DNA: TGCAGTGCTAGAGATTGGACAGAGAGCTCCTACGAGCAGTACTTC.

This clonotype was detected ten times or more. The chain uses TRBV12-3 or TRBV12-4 and TRBJ1-1; D remains unclear. V lost 6 bases and J lost 1, with 12 bases in between. The CDR3 covers 14 residues. The CDR3 protein is CASSPGQANTEAFF. The CDR3 DNA reads TGTGCCAGCAGCCCGGGCCAGGCGAACACTGAAGCTTTCTTT.

This clonotype has only a few counts. The genes are TRBV7-6 and TRBJ1-1; tentatively, D is TRBD1 (6 bases). Germline V gene data show CDR1 as SGHVS and CDR2 as FNYEAQ. Trimming shortened V by 4 bases and J by 0 bases, and 12 bases separated the two germline ends. This CDR3 comprises 15 residues. CDR3 loop: CASSSTTGLNTEAFF. Written as DNA, the CDR3 is TGTGCCAGCAGCTCCACGACAGGATTGAACACTGAAGCTTTCTTT.

This clonotype was detected only a few times. The chain recombines TRBV12-3 or TRBV12-4 with TRBJ2-7; D remains unclear. This CDR3 contains 14 residues. V lost 0 bases and J 1 base, leaving 7 bases between the germline ends. The CDR3 sequence is CASSLAPGSYEQYV. CDR3 sequence (DNA): TGTGCCAGCAGTTTAGCGCCCGGATCCTACGAGCAGTACGTC.

This clonotype has only a few counts. This chain connects TRBV6-4 to TRBJ2-3, with 10 bases identical to TRBD2. The CDR3 has 16 residues. Trimming at V came to 3 bases and at J to 6 bases, leaving 9 bases not matched to a gene. Germline CDR1 MRHNA, CDR2 SNTAGT. Here the CDR3 DNA reads TGTGCCAGCAGTGAGTCTAGCGGGGGCCAACTTGATACGCAGTATTTT. Translated, it gives CASSESSGGQLDTQYF.

This clonotype has only a few counts. The chain recombines TRBV7-6 with TRBJ2-5; TRBD2 matches 7 bases. The CDR3 is 15 amino acids. Germline CDR1 is SGHVS and CDR2 is FNYEAQ. V dropped 1 base and J dropped 9; count of bases not matched to a gene: 11. CDR3 DNA: TGTGCCAGCAGCTTAGTGGGAGGGGACCCGGGGCCCCAGTACTTC. It codes for CASSLVGGDPGPQYF.

The chain uses TRBV11-2 and TRBJ2-3; D possibly uses TRBD1 or TRBD2 (5 bases each). V dropped 5 bases and J dropped 6 bases, with 9 bases sitting between them. The CDR3 contains 12 residues. Germline CDR1 SGHAT, CDR2 FQNNGV. As DNA, the CDR3 is TGTGCCAGCAGCGGGACCTGGGATACGCAGTATTTT. Its protein product is CASSGTWDTQYF.

This clonotype appeared a few times. V is TRBV12-3 or TRBV12-4 and J is TRBJ2-7, with D possibly being TRBD2 (6 bases). The V end was cut by 7 bases, the J end by 3 bases, with 19 bases between. This CDR3 is built from 15 residues. The CDR3 is CASTEGAPGSYEQYF. CDR3 sequence (DNA): TGTGCCAGCACCGAAGGGGCTCCCGGGAGCTACGAGCAGTACTTC.

This clonotype came up a few times. This chain connects TRBV5-4 to TRBJ1-2; D may be TRBD1 (5 bases). Germline V gives CDR1 SGHNT, CDR2 YYREEE (reference sequence). The CDR3 contains 12 residues. Trimming took 2 bases from V and 6 from J, leaving 8 bases between them. CDR3 nucleotide sequence: TGTGCCAGCAGCTTTTCAGGGAATGGCTACACCTTC. Protein: CASSFSGNGYTF.

The V call is TRBV10-3, the J call TRBJ2-3, with 7 bases fitting TRBD2. Trimming removed 5 bases from V and 3 bases from J; junction bases left unmatched: 11. Germline-derived CDR1 and CDR2 are ENHRY and SYGVKD. CDR3 length: 16 residues. In DNA form, the CDR3 reads TGTGCCATCAGTCCGGGACTAAAGATTACGACAGATACGCAGTATTTT. It encodes CAISPGLKITTDTQYF.

This clonotype has only a few counts. This chain uses TRBV19 with TRBJ2-7; a possible D gene is TRBD1 (6 bases). CDR3 length equals 14 residues. Germline CDR1 LNHDA, CDR2 SQIVND (reference sequence). Trimming took off 6 bases at V and 2 bases at J, with 14 bases between the two ends. CDR3 bases: TGTGCCAGTAGCGCCCGGGACATTGCCTACGAGCAGTACTTC. Translation: CASSARDIAYEQYF.

This clonotype was seen a few times. The chain links TRBV7-8 to TRBJ2-1, with 7 nucleotides matching TRBD2. This CDR3 is built from 16 residues. The V gene end was trimmed by 2 bases and the J gene end by 3 bases; junction bases not matched to a gene: 7. The germline V gene encodes CDR1 SGHVS and CDR2 FQNEAQ. The CDR3 spells CASSLLRRGFYNEQFF. CDR3 nucleotide sequence: TGTGCCAGCAGCTTATTGCGGCGGGGGTTCTACAATGAGCAGTTCTTC.